Described below is a single TCR beta chain sequence and its context. This entry belongs to a study of T cell changes during pregnancy in multiple sclerosis. CDR3 size: 15 residues. The ends lost 6 bases at V and 9 bases at J; junction bases unmatched: 14. Germline V gives CDR1 SGDLS, CDR2 YYNGEE. Measured with immunoSEQ multiplex PCR; TCRdb has only the in-frame clones, and not every one. Found here are approximately 70,000 clones, about 92% of them singletons; the top ten hold roughly 1.2%. Specimen: peripheral blood, collected in the third trimester of pregnancy. The chain joins TRBV9 to TRBJ2-1, with TRBD2 matching over 8 bases. The sequence was collected from a female donor with multiple sclerosis, enrolled in a pregnancy study. The CDR3: CASTRVTSGSSEQFF. For the CDR3, the DNA is TGTGCCAGCACCCGCGTTACCAGCGGGAGTTCTGAGCAGTTCTTC.